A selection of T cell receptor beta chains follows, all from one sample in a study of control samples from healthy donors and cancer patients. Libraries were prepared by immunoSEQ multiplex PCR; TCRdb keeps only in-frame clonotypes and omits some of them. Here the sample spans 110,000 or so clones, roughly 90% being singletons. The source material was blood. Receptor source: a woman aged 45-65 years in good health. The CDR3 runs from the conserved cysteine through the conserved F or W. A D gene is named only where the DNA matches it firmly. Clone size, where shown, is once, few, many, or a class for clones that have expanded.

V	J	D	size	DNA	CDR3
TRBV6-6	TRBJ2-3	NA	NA	TGTGCCAGCAGTCCTTCGGGGGCAGATACGCAGTATTTT	CASSPSGADTQYF
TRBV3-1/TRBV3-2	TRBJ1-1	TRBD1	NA	TGTGCCAGCAGTACTACAGGGGGCACTGAAGCTTTCTTT	CASSTTGGTEAFF
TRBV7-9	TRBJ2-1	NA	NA	TGTGCCAGCAGCTTAGTTCCGGGAGTGTCCCCCAATGAGCAGTTCTTC	CASSLVPGVSPNEQFF
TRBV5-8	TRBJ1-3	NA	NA	TGTGCCAGCAGCTTCGGACAGCCAGTCTCTGGAAACACCATATATTTT	CASSFGQPVSGNTIYF
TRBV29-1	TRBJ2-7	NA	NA	TGCAGCGTTGTTATAAATTGGGCAGGCTACGAGCAGTACTTC	CSVVINWAGYEQYF
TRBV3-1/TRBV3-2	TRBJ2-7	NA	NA	TGTGCCAGCAGCCAAGGGAGGCCAGGGCAGTACTTC	CASSQGRPGQYF
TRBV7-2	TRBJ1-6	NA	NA	TGTGCCAGCAGCTTTTTACTGGGGGATAATTCACCCCTCCACTTT	CASSFLLGDNSPLHF
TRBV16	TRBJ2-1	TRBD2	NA	TGTGCCAGCAGTCGGACTAGCGGCAGCTCCTACAATGAGCAGTTCTTC	CASSRTSGSSYNEQFF
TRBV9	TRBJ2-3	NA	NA	TGTGCCAGCAGCGGGAGGGAGGGGGAGCCAGATACGCAGTATTTT	CASSGREGEPDTQYF
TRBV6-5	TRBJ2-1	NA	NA	TGTGCCAGCAGTTACTCGACTGGCAATGAGCAGTTCTTC	CASSYSTGNEQFF
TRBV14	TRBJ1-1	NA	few	TGTGCCAGCAGCCTCCAGGGCGCCTTGAACACTGAAGCTTTCTTT	CASSLQGALNTEAFF
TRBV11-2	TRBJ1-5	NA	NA	TGTGCCAGCAGCTTAGATCGTGGTCAGCCCCAGCATTTT	CASSLDRGQPQHF
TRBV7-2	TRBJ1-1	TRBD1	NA	TGTGCCAGCAGCTTAGCGCGGACAGGGATGGGTGAAGCTTTCTTT	CASSLARTGMGEAFF
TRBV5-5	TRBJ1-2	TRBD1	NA	TGTGCCAGCAGCCATGACGTTGGACAGGGGATCTATGGCTACACCTTC	CASSHDVGQGIYGYTF
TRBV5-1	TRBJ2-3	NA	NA	TGCGCCAGCAGCCAGGTCGACAGCACAGATACGCAGTATTTT	CASSQVDSTDTQYF
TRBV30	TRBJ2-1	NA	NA	TGTGCCTGGAGTCAAAAACTTGTGAGGTACGAGCAGTTCTTC	CAWSQKLVRYEQFF
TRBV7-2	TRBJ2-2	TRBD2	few	TGTGCCAGCAGCTTAATAGCGGGAACCAACACCGGGGAGCTGTTTTTT	CASSLIAGTNTGELFF
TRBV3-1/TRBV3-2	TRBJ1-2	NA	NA	TGTGCCAGCAGCCCACAAGACAGGCTTTGGGGCTACACCTTC	CASSPQDRLWGYTF
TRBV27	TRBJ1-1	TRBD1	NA	TGTGCCAGCAGTTGGGCCCTGACAGGGGAGCCTTTCTTT	CASSWALTGEPFF
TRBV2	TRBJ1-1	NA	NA	TGTGCCAGCAAAACGGGGATGAACACTGAAGCTTTCTTT	CASKTGMNTEAFF
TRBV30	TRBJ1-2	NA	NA	TGTGCCTGGAGTCTAACCCGTTGGCCGCTAGACTATGGCTACACCTTC	CAWSLTRWPLDYGYTF
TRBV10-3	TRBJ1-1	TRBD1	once	TGTGCCATTACAGGGGGAGGCACTGAAGCTTTCTTT	CAITGGGTEAFF
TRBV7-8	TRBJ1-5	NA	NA	TGTGCCAGCAGCTTGTCCTTTCAGCCCCAGCATTTT	CASSLSFQPQHF
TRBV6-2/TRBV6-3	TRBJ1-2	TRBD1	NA	TGTGCCAGCAGTAGGACAGGGGCCGTTGGCTACACCTTC	CASSRTGAVGYTF
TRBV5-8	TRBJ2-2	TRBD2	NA	TGTGCCAGCAGCCATGGACTAGCGTGGAGCACCGGGGAGCTGTTTTTT	CASSHGLAWSTGELFF
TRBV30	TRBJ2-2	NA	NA	TGTGCCTGGAGTTGGGGCACCGGGGAGCTGTTTTTT	CAWSWGTGELFF
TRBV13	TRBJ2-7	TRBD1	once	TGTGCCAGCAGCTTGACCCAGGACAGGGGATCATACTACGAGCAGTACTTC	CASSLTQDRGSYYEQYF
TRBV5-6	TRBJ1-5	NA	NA	TGTGCCAGCAGCTTGTTCGGGCAGCCCCAGCATTTT	CASSLFGQPQHF
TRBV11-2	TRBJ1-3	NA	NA	TGTGCCAGCAGCTTAGTTGGGTCCGGAAACACCATATATTTT	CASSLVGSGNTIYF
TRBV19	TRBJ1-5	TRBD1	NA	TGTGCCTCCTCTGGGCCGGACAGGGGCCCTCAACGCAATCAGCCCCAGCATTTT	CASSGPDRGPQRNQPQHF
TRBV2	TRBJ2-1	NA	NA	TGTGCCAGCAGCCTAACGGTGAGCTCCTACAATGAGCAGTTCTTC	CASSLTVSSYNEQFF
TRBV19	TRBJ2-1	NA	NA	TGTGCCACTCAGGGTTTCATCTACAATGAGCAGTTCTTC	CATQGFIYNEQFF
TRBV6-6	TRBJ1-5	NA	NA	TGTGCCAGCAGTTACCGGGGAATGGGGAAACAGCAGCCCCAGCATTTT	CASSYRGMGKQQPQHF
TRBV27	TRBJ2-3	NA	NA	TGTGCCAGCAGCCTAGGGGGAGATACGCAGTATTTT	CASSLGGDTQYF
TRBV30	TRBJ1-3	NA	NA	TGTGCCTGGAGCGGGAGACTCTCTGGAAACACCATATATTTT	CAWSGRLSGNTIYF
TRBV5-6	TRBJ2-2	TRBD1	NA	TGTGCCAGCAGCTTGGACCCGACAGGGCCGCCTGGGGAGCTGTTTTTT	CASSLDPTGPPGELFF
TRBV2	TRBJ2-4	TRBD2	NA	TGTGCCAGCACACAACTAGCGGGGGTAAACATTCAGTACTTC	CASTQLAGVNIQYF
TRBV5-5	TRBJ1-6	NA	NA	TGTGCCAGCAGCTTGGAGCCGAGGTCCTATAATTCACCCCTCCACTTT	CASSLEPRSYNSPLHF
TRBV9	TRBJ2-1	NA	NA	TGTGCCAGCGCCGCTTACAGGGGAGGCCCCAATGAGCAGTTCTTC	CASAAYRGGPNEQFF